A selection of T cell receptor beta chains follows, all from one sample in a study of blood T cell repertoires in COVID-19. Only in-frame clones appear in the TCRdb table, and some are missing; sequencing was by immunoSEQ multiplex PCR. The sample comprises about 150,000 clones, roughly nine tenths of which are singletons, and about 16% rests with the top ten. The sequenced sample consisted of peripheral blood. The origin of the receptors is a woman between 35 and 50 years old with acute or convalescent COVID-19. Both conserved end residues are part of each CDR3.

CDR3 protein | V gene | CDR3 length | J gene
CASSEPGLAGGLIDTQYF | TRBV6-4 | 18 | TRBJ2-3
CATRPRRTRRADPYEQYF | TRBV10-2 | 18 | TRBJ2-7
CSVATSGKVQYF | TRBV29-1 | 12 | TRBJ2-7
CASSPSGQGAIGYTF | TRBV18 | 15 | TRBJ1-2
CASSSRQEQTQYF | TRBV7-6 | 13 | TRBJ2-5
CASSLERTVYQPQHF | TRBV28 | 15 | TRBJ1-5
CASSLARTGRYEQYF | TRBV5-5 | 15 | TRBJ2-7
CASRRIGGSYEQYF | TRBV11-2 | 14 | TRBJ2-7
CASSLYQGISYNEQFF | TRBV27 | 16 | TRBJ2-1
CASRPGGPSYEQYF | TRBV7-9 | 14 | TRBJ2-7
CASSFRDRSSYEQYF | TRBV5-6 | 15 | TRBJ2-7
CASSVDGESSGNTIYF | TRBV9 | 16 | TRBJ1-3
CATSGDGYNEQFF | TRBV24-1 | 13 | TRBJ2-1